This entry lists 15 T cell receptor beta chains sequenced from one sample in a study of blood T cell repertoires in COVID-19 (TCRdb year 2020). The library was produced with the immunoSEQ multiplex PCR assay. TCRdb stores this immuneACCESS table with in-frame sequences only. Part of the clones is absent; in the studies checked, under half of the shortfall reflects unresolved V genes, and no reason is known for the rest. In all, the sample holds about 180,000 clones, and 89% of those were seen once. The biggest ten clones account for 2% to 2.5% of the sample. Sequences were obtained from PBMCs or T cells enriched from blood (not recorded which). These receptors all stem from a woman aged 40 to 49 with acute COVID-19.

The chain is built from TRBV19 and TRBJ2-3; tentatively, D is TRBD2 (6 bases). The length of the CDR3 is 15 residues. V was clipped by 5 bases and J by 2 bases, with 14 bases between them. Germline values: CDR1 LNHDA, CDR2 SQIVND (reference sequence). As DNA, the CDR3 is TGTGCCAGTAGTGCGCGGACTATACCCACAGATACGCAGTATTTT. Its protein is CASSARTIPTDTQYF.

CDR3 nucleotides: TGTGCCAGCAGCCTCCGACAGGGCCGCACAGATACGCAGTATTTT. The encoded protein is CASSLRQGRTDTQYF. The chain couples TRBV11-1 to TRBJ2-3, with 7 bases fitting TRBD1. Germline lookup yields CDR1 SGHAT and CDR2 FQDESV (reference sequence). The CDR3 sequence is 15 residues long. The J segment lost 1 base and the V segment lost 5 bases, leaving 6 bases of the junction unmatched.

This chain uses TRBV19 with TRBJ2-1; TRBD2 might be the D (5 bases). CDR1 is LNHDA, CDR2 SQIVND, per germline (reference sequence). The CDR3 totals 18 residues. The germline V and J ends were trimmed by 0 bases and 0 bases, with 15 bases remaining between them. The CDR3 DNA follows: TGTGCCAGTAGTATAGATTTTGGCGGGCCCTCCTCCTACAATGAGCAGTTCTTC. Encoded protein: CASSIDFGGPSSYNEQFF.

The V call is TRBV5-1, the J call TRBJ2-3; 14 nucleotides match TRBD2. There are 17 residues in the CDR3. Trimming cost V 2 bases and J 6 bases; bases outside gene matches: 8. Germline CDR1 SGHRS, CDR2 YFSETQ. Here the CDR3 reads CASSFGTSGGTWDTQYF. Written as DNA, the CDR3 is TGCGCCAGCAGCTTCGGGACTAGCGGGGGAACATGGGATACGCAGTATTTT. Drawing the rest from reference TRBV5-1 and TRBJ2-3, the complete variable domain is KAGVTQTPRYLIKTRGQQVTLSCSPISGHRSVSWYQQTPGQGLQFLFEYFSETQRNKGNFPGRFSGRQFSNSRSEMNVSTLELGDSALYLCASSFGTSGGTWDTQYFGPGTRLTVL.

The CDR3 is CSASTAYGYTF. CDR3 DNA: TGCAGTGCCTCGACAGCGTATGGCTACACCTTC. The rearrangement uses TRBV20-1 and TRBJ1-2; maybe TRBD1 (5 bases). Germline V gives CDR1 DFQATT, CDR2 SNEGSKA (reference sequence). CDR3 length equals 11 residues. V was shortened by 6 bases and J by 5 bases, with 10 bases between the two germline ends.

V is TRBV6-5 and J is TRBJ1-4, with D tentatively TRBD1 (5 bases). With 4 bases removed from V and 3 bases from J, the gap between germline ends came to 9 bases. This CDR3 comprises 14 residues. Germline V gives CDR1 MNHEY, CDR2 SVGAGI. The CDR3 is CASSLWGANEKLFF. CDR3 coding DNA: TGTGCCAGCAGTTTGTGGGGGGCTAATGAAAAACTGTTTTTT.

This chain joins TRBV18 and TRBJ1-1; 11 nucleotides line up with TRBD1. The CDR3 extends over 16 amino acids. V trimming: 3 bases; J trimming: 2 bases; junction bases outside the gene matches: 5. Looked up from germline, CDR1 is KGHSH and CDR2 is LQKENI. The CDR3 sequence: CASSPGTGGLNTEAFF. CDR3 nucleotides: TGTGCCAGCTCACCTGGGACAGGGGGGCTTAACACTGAAGCTTTCTTT.

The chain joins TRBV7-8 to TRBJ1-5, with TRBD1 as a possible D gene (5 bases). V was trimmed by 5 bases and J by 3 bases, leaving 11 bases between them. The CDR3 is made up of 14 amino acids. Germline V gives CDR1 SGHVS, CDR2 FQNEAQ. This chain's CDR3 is CASSEGVSNQPQHF. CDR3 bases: TGTGCCAGCAGCGAAGGGGTTTCCAATCAGCCCCAGCATTTT.

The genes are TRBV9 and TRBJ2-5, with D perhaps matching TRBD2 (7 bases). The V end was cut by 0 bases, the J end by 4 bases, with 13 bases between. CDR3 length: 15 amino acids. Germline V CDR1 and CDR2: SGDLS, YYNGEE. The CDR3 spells CASSVGGGGRETQYF. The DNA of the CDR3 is TGTGCCAGCAGCGTAGGAGGGGGGGGGCGAGAGACCCAGTACTTC. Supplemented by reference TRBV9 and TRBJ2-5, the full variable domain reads DSGVTQTPKHLITATGQRVTLRCSPRSGDLSVYWYQQSLDQGLQFLIQYYNGEERAKGNILERFSAQQFPDLHSELNLSSLELGDSALYFCASSVGGGGRETQYFGPGTRLLVL.

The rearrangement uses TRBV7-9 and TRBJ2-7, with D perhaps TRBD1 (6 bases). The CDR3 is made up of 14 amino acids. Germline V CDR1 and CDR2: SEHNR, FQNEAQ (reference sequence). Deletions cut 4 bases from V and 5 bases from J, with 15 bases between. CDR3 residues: CASSSPRGVDEQYF. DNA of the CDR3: TGTGCCAGCAGCTCACCCAGGGGCGTGGACGAGCAGTACTTC. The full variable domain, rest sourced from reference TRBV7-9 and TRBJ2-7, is DTGVSQNPRHKITKRGQNVTFRCDPISEHNRLYWYRQTLGQGPEFLTYFQNEAQLEKSRLLSDRFSAERPKGSFSTLEIQRTEQGDSAMYLCASSSPRGVDEQYFGPGTRLTVT.

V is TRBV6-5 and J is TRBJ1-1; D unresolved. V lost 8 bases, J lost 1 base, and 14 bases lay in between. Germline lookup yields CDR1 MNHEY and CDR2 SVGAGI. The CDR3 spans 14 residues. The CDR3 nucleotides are TGTGCCAGCGGGGAGCCAGCGTGGAACACTGAAGCTTTCTTT. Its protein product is CASGEPAWNTEAFF.

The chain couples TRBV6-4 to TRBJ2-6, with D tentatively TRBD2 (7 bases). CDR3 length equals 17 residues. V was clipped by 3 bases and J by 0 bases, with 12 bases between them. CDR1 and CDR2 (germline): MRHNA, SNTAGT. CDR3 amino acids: CASSERGPYSGANVLTF. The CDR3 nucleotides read TGTGCCAGCAGTGAGCGGGGGCCTTACTCTGGGGCCAACGTCCTGACTTTC.

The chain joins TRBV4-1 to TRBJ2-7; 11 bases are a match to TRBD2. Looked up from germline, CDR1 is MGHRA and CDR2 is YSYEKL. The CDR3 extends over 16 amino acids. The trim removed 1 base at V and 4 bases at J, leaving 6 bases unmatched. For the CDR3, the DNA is TGCGCCAGCAGCCAAGCCAAGACTAGCGGGATATACGAGCAGTACTTC. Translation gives CASSQAKTSGIYEQYF.

CDR3 bases: TGTGCCAGCAGTGACAATGGCGACAGGGGCTATGGCTACACCTTC. The encoded protein is CASSDNGDRGYGYTF. This sequence joins TRBV25-1 and TRBJ1-2; 8 bases are a match to TRBD1. This CDR3 has 15 residues. Germline lookup yields CDR1 MGHDK and CDR2 SYGVNS. After removal of 3 bases from V and 4 bases from J, the junction contained 7 bases not matched to a gene.

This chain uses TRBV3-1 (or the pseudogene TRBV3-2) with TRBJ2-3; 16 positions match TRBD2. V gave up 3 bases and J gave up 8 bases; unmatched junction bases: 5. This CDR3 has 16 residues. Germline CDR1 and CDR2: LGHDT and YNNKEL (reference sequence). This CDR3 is CASSQGLAGGTGTQYF. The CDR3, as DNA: TGTGCCAGCAGCCAGGGACTAGCGGGAGGGACGGGTACGCAGTATTTT.